The clone carrying this T cell receptor beta chain came up many times. The antigen is unknown. The CDR3 covers 15 residues. The germline V gene encodes CDR1 SGHRS and CDR2 YFSETQ. V dropped 0 bases and J dropped 7; count of bases not matched to a gene: 4. This sample was taken from a study of spatial heterogeneity in lung cancer. Every individual TCR cDNA molecule carried its own unique molecular identifier, which allowed correction of PCR and sequencing errors. TCRdb processed the 5' RACE reads anew with MiXCR; each CDR3 protein has one entry. Among tens of thousands of distinct CDR3 sequences listed, less than 5.5% were seen once. Whole-study findings and limits: The appearance of ubiquitous expanded tumor TCRs in blood was greater at resection than follow-up.

Stated time point: sample taken at primary tumor resection. The input material, whole RNA from tumor, nontumor lung or frozen PBMC, was sequenced unsorted. This chain uses TRBV5-1 with TRBJ1-2; 12 nucleotides line up with TRBD1. This TCR was recovered from a female donor with early-stage non-small cell lung cancer. Sample: PBMCs, taken at surgery. CDR3 in amino acids: CASSLEGQGAGGYTF. CDR3 in DNA: TGCGCCAGCAGCTTGGAGGGACAGGGGGCCGGTGGCTACACCTTC. The full variable domain, in which reference TRBV5-1 and TRBJ1-2 provide the parts outside the CDR3, is KAGVTQTPRYLIKTRGQQVTLSCSPISGHRSVSWYQQTPGQGLQFLFEYFSETQRNKGNFPGRFSGRQFSNSRSEMNVSTLELGDSALYLCASSLEGQGAGGYTFGSGTRLTVV.